This paragraph covers one T cell receptor (beta chain) sequence. Which antigen it targets is not known. No much larger clone exists at a distance of one base, and base qualities are not known. This sample is part of a study of OX40 agonist ivuxolimab in advanced cancers. Context from the whole study: Ivuxolimab was a fully human IgG2 agonistic monoclonal antibody targeting the costimulatory receptor OX40 (CD134). Intravenous ivuxolimab was administered to patients every 2 weeks at six dose levels: 0.01, 0.1, 0.3, 1.5, 3 and 10 mg/kg. The purpose of peripheral TCRbeta sequencing was to test whether ivuxolimab changed TCR sequence diversity and led to clonal T-cell expansion. Among the approximately 54 dose-escalation patients, about 20 had hepatocellular carcinoma, approximately 15 melanoma, 9 renal cell carcinoma and 9 head and neck cancer. Patients were allowed to have had prior anti-PD-1, anti-PD-L1 or anti-CTLA-4 therapy, and approximately 40% of the dose-escalation patients had been treated with checkpoint inhibitors. Three dose-escalation patients achieved partial responses, one with hepatocellular carcinoma and two with cutaneous melanoma. In the dose-escalation cohort, 75% to 85% of patients were male, and the mean age was around 65 years with a range of roughly 23 to 79. The monotherapy dose-escalation portion (N ≈ 56 patients) of the phase I ivuxolimab trial is reported in the paper.

Genomic DNA was extracted from sorted cells for sequencing of the TCRbeta CDR3 region. TCRbeta CDR3 regions were sequenced using the immunoSEQ Assay. The table was pulled from immuneACCESS by TCRdb, which kept in-frame rearrangements only. Such tables lose some clones; where checked, under half of the loss comes from unresolved V genes, and the rest has no known cause. The sample profile shows some 65,000 clones; 87% of them were found once. Roughly 2.5% of the sample is in the top ten clones. The V and J ends are trimmed by 4 bases and 8 bases, leaving 12 bases between them. CDR1 and CDR2 are read off the germline V gene as MDHEN and SYDVKM. The CDR3 holds 13 amino acids from the cysteine to the phenylalanine. Left in the record is the CDR3 DNA by itself, 39 bases read in frame from the first base. Overall study outcomes, separate from this receptor: The antigen specificity of the peripheral T cells that underwent clonal expansion was not determined. At doses of 0.1 to 3.0 mg/kg, clonal expansion of both CD4+ and CD8+ blood T cells was observed from baseline to week 6. Low levels of normalized T-cell clonal expansion were also seen in some nonresponding patients. After ivuxolimab, CD8+ T cells had more expanded clones than CD4+ T cells on average. In the 0.1-3.0 mg/kg groups, partial responders had among the lowest normalized peripheral clonal expansion, particularly in CD8+ T cells.

The trial excluded patients who had a history of autoimmune disease or were on systemic immunosuppression. In every dose cohort, peripheral blood was drawn for TCR sequencing at baseline, cycle 4 day 1, and cycle 7 day 1. Samples were obtained from an open-label, multicenter, first-in-human phase I dose-escalation trial of ivuxolimab. Adults with locally advanced or metastatic head and neck squamous cell, hepatocellular, melanoma or renal cell carcinoma were enrolled in the trial. Before TCR sequencing, CD4+ and CD8+ T cells were separately sorted from peripheral blood. The specimen comprised CD4+ or CD8+ T cells sorted from blood, sampled in a trial of the OX40 agonist ivuxolimab. The sequence derives from an adult with an advanced solid tumor such as melanoma, head and neck, liver or kidney cancer. Here the chain combines TRBV28 and TRBJ2-1; tentative D gene TRBD1, with 6 bases matching. The CDR3 in this case is CASSYLGGYEQFF. The DNA reads TGTGCCAGCAGTTACCTTGGGGGCTATGAGCAGTTCTTC.